One TCR beta chain is described in this entry. Its antigen is still unknown. The data stem from a study of shared clonotypes between healthy human individuals. Study results and caveats: Rarefaction curves obtained for sorted subsets showed sequencing incomplete despite large depth. Relative to clonotypes present in all four donors, those not shared had lower generation probabilities.

Assay execution proceeded at the deep level. In replicate PCRs of sorted subsets, about 190 ng DNA, some 28,000 T cell genomes, was used. Using immunoSEQ multiplex PCR, the repertoire was profiled, and TCRdb retains in-frame clones only, with some absent. The sample shows around 340,000 clones, 73% of them seen only once. Trimming cost V 8 bases and J 3 bases, with 13 bases left between them. Germline lookup yields CDR1 SNHLY and CDR2 FYNNEI. The CDR3 totals 13 residues. Sequenced: memory CD4+ T cells sorted from blood. Subset of the sample: CD45RA-negative fraction. The chain couples TRBV2 to TRBJ2-5, with D possibly matching TRBD2 (5 bases). The clonotype comes from a man aged 30 to 45 in good health. The CDR3 here is CASRADGEETQYF. In nucleotides, the CDR3 is TGTGCCAGCCGGGCGGACGGGGAAGAGACCCAGTACTTC.